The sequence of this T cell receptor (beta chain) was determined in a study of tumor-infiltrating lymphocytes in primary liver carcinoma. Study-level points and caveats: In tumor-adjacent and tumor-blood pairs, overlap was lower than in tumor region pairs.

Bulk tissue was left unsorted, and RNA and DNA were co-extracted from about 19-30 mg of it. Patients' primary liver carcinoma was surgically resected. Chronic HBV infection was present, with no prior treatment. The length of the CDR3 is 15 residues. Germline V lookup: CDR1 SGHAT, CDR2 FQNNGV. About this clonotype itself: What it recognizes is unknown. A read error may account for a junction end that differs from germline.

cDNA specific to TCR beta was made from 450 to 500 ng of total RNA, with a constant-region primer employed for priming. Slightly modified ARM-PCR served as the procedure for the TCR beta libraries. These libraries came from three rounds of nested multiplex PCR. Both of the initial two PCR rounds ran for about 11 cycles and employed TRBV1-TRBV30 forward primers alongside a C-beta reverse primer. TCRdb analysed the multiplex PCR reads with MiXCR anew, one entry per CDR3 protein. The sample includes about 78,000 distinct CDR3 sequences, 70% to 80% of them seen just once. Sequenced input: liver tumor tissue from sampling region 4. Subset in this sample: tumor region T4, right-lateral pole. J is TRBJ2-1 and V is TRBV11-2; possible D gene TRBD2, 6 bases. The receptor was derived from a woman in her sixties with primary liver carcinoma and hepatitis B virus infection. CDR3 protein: CASGLGLAVYNEQFF. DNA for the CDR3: TGTGCCAGCGGCTTGGGACTGGCGGTATACAATGAGCAGTTCTTC.